These 10 T cell receptor beta chains were sequenced from one sample in a study of control samples from healthy donors and cancer patients. Profiling relied on immunoSEQ multiplex PCR, and the TCRdb table lists in-frame clones only, not all of them. The data contain 45,000 to 55,000 clones, roughly 94% of them seen just once; the ten biggest clones take up less than 3%. The specimen sequenced was blood. The source is a man aged 25-45 years in good health.

This chain joins TRBV9 and TRBJ2-3, with TRBD2 matching over 7 bases. The CDR3 covers 16 residues. CDR1 is SGDLS, CDR2 YYNGEE, per germline. The J segment lost 2 bases and the V segment lost 4 bases, leaving 10 bases of the junction unmatched. The CDR3 region is CASSPRGSPYTDTQYF. DNA of the CDR3: TGTGCCAGCAGCCCCCGCGGGAGCCCCTACACAGATACGCAGTATTTT.

The chain has TRBV27 and TRBJ1-1; TRBD1 matches 9 bases. Looked up from germline, CDR1 is MNHEY and CDR2 is SMNVEV (reference sequence). The V and J ends lost 2 bases and 11 bases, in that order; junction bases with no gene match: 12. This CDR3 spans 15 amino acids. The CDR3 coding sequence is TGTGCCAGCAGTTTAAATGGACAGGGGATTTCGGAGGCTTTCTTT. Amino acids: CASSLNGQGISEAFF.

This clone appeared once. The chain couples TRBV5-6 to TRBJ1-2, with a tentative D call TRBD1 (6 bases). With 4 bases removed from V and 8 bases from J, the gap between germline ends came to 15 bases. Germline V gene sequence: CDR1 SGHDT, CDR2 YYEEEE. The CDR3 has 13 residues. CDR3 coding DNA: TGTGCCAGCAGCGGGCAGGGGAGTGGCGGCTACACCTTC. Protein: CASSGQGSGGYTF. The complete variable domain, with remaining parts taken from reference TRBV5-6 and TRBJ1-2, reads DAGVTQSPTHLIKTRGQQVTLRCSPKSGHDTVSWYQQALGQGPQFIFQYYEEEERQRGNFPDRFSGHQFPNYSSELNVNALLLGDSALYLCASSGQGSGGYTFGSGTRLTVV.

The chain joins TRBV6-5 to TRBJ2-7; no definite D call. V shed 0 bases and J shed 4 bases, with 10 bases lying between them. CDR1 and CDR2 from the germline V gene are MNHEY and SVGAGI. The CDR3 is made up of 14 amino acids. The CDR3 DNA reads TGTGCCAGCAGTTACTCTGCAGGTAGTTACGAGCAGTACTTC. The encoded protein is CASSYSAGSYEQYF.

The chain employs TRBV2 and TRBJ1-2; unclear D gene. V was clipped by 11 bases and J by 7 bases, with 20 bases between them. Looked up from germline, CDR1 is SNHLY and CDR2 is FYNNEI. The CDR3 is made up of 13 amino acids. DNA for the CDR3: TGTGCCCCCGACTCGGGCCCGCGGGGTGGCTACACCTTC. Amino acids: CAPDSGPRGGYTF.

The chain recombines TRBV13 with TRBJ1-2, with TRBD1 matching over 9 bases. The V gene's germline CDR1 is PRHDT and CDR2 FYEKMQ (reference sequence). The ends lost 5 bases at V and 3 bases at J; junction bases unmatched: 4. The CDR3 is 14 amino acids. The CDR3 here is CASSVDRGYYGYTF. The CDR3 DNA reads TGTGCCAGCAGCGTGGACAGGGGCTACTATGGCTACACCTTC.

The chain combines TRBV19 with TRBJ1-1; the match to TRBD1 covers 12 bases. Germline V CDR1 and CDR2: LNHDA, SQIVND (reference sequence). V was pared by 10 bases and J by 3 bases, with 9 bases of the junction left unmatched. The CDR3 runs 15 residues. CDR3 nucleotide sequence: TGTGCCACTGCGGGGACAGGGGGCGCGGACACTGAAGCTTTCTTT. It encodes CATAGTGGADTEAFF. The full variable domain, in which reference TRBV19 and TRBJ1-1 provide the parts outside the CDR3, is DGGITQSPKYLFRKEGQNVTLSCEQNLNHDAMYWYRQDPGQGLRLIYYSQIVNDFQKGDIAEGYSVSREKKESFPLTVTSAQKNPTAFYLCATAGTGGADTEAFFGQGTRLTVV.

The CDR3 spells CASSGVAGESSYNEQFF. The CDR3 DNA reads TGTGCCAGCTCGGGGGTAGCGGGAGAGAGCTCCTACAATGAGCAGTTCTTC. V gene TRBV13 combines with J gene TRBJ2-1, with 9 bases fitting TRBD2. Germline assignment: CDR1 PRHDT and CDR2 FYEKMQ (reference sequence). This CDR3 is built from 17 residues. V dropped 8 bases and J dropped 0; count of bases not matched to a gene: 11.

The V call is TRBV7-9, the J call TRBJ2-3; TRBD1 might be the D (6 bases). The CDR3 loop spans 14 amino acids. The V gene's germline CDR1 is SEHNR and CDR2 FQNEAQ (reference sequence). Trimming cost V 2 bases and J 4 bases, with 10 bases left between them. This CDR3 reads CASSLKDRPDTQYF. The CDR3 coding sequence is TGTGCCAGCAGCTTAAAGGACAGACCAGATACGCAGTATTTT. The full variable domain, its missing parts supplied by reference TRBV7-9 and TRBJ2-3, is DTGVSQNPRHKITKRGQNVTFRCDPISEHNRLYWYRQTLGQGPEFLTYFQNEAQLEKSRLLSDRFSAERPKGSFSTLEIQRTEQGDSAMYLCASSLKDRPDTQYFGPGTRLTVL.

The rearrangement joins TRBV5-1 to TRBJ2-2; 13 positions agree with TRBD2. The CDR3 consists of 18 residues. Looked up from germline, CDR1 is SGHRS and CDR2 is YFSETQ. V was pared by 4 bases and J by 8 bases, with 14 bases of the junction left unmatched. The DNA for the CDR3 is TGCGCCAGCAGCCCCCTCGGGACTAGCGGGATAGCTCAAGGGGAGCTGTTTTTT. It codes for CASSPLGTSGIAQGELFF.